The clone carrying this TCR beta chain was seen a handful of times. The CDR3 contains 14 residues. CDR1 is SGHVS, CDR2 FNYEAQ, per germline. V shed 5 bases, J shed 3 bases, and the junction held 5 bases outside the gene matches. These data belong to a study of early T cells in non-severe SARS-CoV-2 infection. The overall study: Sequencing of bulk RNA from unsorted whole blood was done, without chain pairing.

Each single cDNA molecule received a unique molecular identifier. TCRdb independently ran MiXCR on the 5' RACE reads; one entry per CDR3 protein. The table lists approximately 20,000 distinct CDR3 sequences, around 5.9% of them singletons. The chain has TRBV7-6 and TRBJ2-7; TRBD1 aligns across 9 bases. The sample taken for sequencing was whole blood. The origin of this receptor is an adult who was a healthcare worker with PCR-confirmed SARS-CoV-2 infection or an uninfected control (not recorded which). CDR3 sequence: CASSKGQGSYEQYF. The CDR3, as DNA: TGTGCCAGCAGCAAGGGACAGGGAAGCTACGAGCAGTACTTC.